This TCR beta chain was recorded in a study of blood T cell repertoires in COVID-19. On the study more broadly: Samples of COVID-19 (acute and convalescent) were obtained from the United States, Italy and Spain. T cells, B-cell-depleted T cells, or PBMCs supplied cDNA or gDNA.

Germline CDR1 reads SGHRS; CDR2 reads YFSETQ. Trimming took off 4 bases at V and 2 bases at J, with 10 bases between the two ends. The CDR3 contains 15 residues. In the authors' methods: Using reference gene primer amplification, nucleated cell counts were estimated. Assay: immunoSEQ multiplex PCR; the TCRdb copy retains only in-frame clones and omits some. V, J and clone size were drawn from that table, and D and trimming were deduced from the DNA. Of 200,000 to 250,000 clones in the sample, 80% to 90% were seen once. The sequencing input was peripheral blood. This receptor was taken from a man in his forties with acute or convalescent COVID-19. The genes are TRBV5-1 and TRBJ2-6; D possibly corresponds to TRBD1 (6 bases). For the CDR3, the DNA is TGCGCCAGCAGCATACAGGGAGCTGGGGCCAACGTCCTGACTTTC. This encodes CASSIQGAGANVLTF.